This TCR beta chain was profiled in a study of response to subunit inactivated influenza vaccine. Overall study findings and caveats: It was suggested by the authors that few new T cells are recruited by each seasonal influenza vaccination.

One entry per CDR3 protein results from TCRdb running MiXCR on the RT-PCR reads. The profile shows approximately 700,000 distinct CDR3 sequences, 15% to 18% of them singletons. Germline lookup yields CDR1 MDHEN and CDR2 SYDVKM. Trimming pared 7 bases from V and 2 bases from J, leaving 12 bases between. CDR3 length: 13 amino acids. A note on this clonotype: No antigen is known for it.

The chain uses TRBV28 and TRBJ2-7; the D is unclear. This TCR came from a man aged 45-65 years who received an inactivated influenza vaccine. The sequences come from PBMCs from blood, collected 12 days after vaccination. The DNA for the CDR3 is TGTGCCAGCACTCTGGGCCGGGCCTACGAGCAGTACTTC. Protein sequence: CASTLGRAYEQYF.